This TCR beta chain was identified during a study of T cell repertoires in cytomegalovirus infection. Across the whole study: Public TCR beta signatures indicated both CMV infection and matching HLA type.

TCRdb fed the reads into MiXCR, producing one record per CDR3 protein. The data show about 460,000 distinct CDR3 sequences, around 10% seen once. There are many counts of this clonotype. The antigen is not known. Study-level results: Accumulated public TCR beta family frequency recognized individuals carrying CMV together with the relevant HLA. The ex vivo response was dominated by HLA-C-restricted CMV-specific TCR beta clonotypes.

V was clipped by 5 bases and J by 5 bases, with 14 bases between them. Germline values: CDR1 SGHTA, CDR2 FQGTGA. The CDR3 covers 14 residues. The source of this sequence is a human donor in good health (CMV status not recorded). Some clones in this sample may be carry-over from other donors' samples. V and J are TRBV7-3 and TRBJ2-3, with D possibly being TRBD1 or TRBD2 (5 bases each). The sequencing sample was made of PBMCs. CDR3: CASSHRDPGDTQYF. CDR3 bases: TGTGCCAGCAGCCACCGGGACCCGGGAGATACGCAGTATTTT.